One and the same sample provided the 10 T cell receptor beta chains below, sequenced in a study of T cells after yellow fever vaccination. TCRdb re-called the 5' RACE reads through MiXCR, storing one row per CDR3 protein. The table records approximately 600,000 distinct CDR3 sequences, about 12% of them present only once. The material was PBMCs, obtained on the day of the yellow fever booster vaccination. The receptors shown here come from a man aged 25 to 45 who received the YFV17D yellow fever vaccine.

V usage is TRBV20-1 and J usage is TRBJ1-6; 7 positions agree with TRBD1. This CDR3 region has 13 residues. The V gene end was trimmed by 4 bases and the J gene end by 10 bases; junction bases not matched to a gene: 7. Germline V gene lookup returns CDR1 DFQATT and CDR2 SNEGSKA (reference sequence). CDR3 sequence reads: CSAKTGPGSPLHF. DNA of the CDR3: TGCAGTGCTAAGACAGGGCCAGGGTCACCCCTCCACTTT.

This clonotype has only a few counts. The chain recombines TRBV7-9 with TRBJ2-3, with no clear D. Trimming took off 5 bases at V and 3 bases at J, with 12 bases between the two ends. This CDR3 is built from 14 residues. In germline, CDR1 is SEHNR, CDR2 FQNEAQ (reference sequence). Here the CDR3 reads CASSALWVTDTQYF. CDR3 coding DNA: TGTGCCAGCAGCGCCCTATGGGTAACAGATACGCAGTATTTT.

V usage is TRBV7-9 and J usage is TRBJ2-1; D remains unclear. This CDR3 comprises 16 residues. The ends were cut back, 4 bases at V and 2 bases at J, with 15 bases in the middle. The germline gives CDR1 SEHNR, CDR2 FQNEAQ (reference sequence). CDR3 nucleotides: TGTGCCAGCAGCTCTTCGGGCGGAGAGACCTACAATGAGCAGTTCTTC. It specifies CASSSSGGETYNEQFF.

This clonotype was counted a few times. The DNA for the CDR3 is TGTGCCAGCAGCCTCGGAACCGGTGGTATAGGCGAGCAGTACTTC. This sequence encodes CASSLGTGGIGEQYF. This chain uses TRBV7-2 with TRBJ2-7; no reliable D call. There are 15 residues in the CDR3. In germline, CDR1 is SGHTA, CDR2 FQGNSA. Trimming pared 5 bases from V and 6 bases from J, leaving 20 bases between.

This clonotype was seen only a few times. The V and J genes are TRBV20-1 and TRBJ1-2; D is uncertain. CDR3 length: 11 amino acids. Germline assignment: CDR1 DFQATT and CDR2 SNEGSKA (reference sequence). V lost 6 bases and J lost 3, with 8 bases in between. The CDR3 DNA reads TGCAGTGCCCGTAGCGACTATGGCTACACCTTC. Translation: CSARSDYGYTF.

This clonotype was recorded at least ten times. The chain couples TRBV7-8 to TRBJ2-1, with D possibly TRBD1 on 6 matching bases. The CDR3 length is 15 residues. Germline lookup yields CDR1 SGHVS and CDR2 FQNEAQ. V lost 5 bases, J lost 4 bases, and 15 bases lay in between. CDR3 loop: CASSQTVGGYNEQFF. CDR3 nucleotide sequence: TGTGCCAGCAGCCAGACCGTAGGGGGTTACAATGAGCAGTTCTTC.

V usage is TRBV5-6 and J usage is TRBJ2-4, with TRBD2 identical over 10 bases. The CDR3 covers 17 residues. Trimming cost V 6 bases and J 5 bases; bases outside gene matches: 14. CDR1 is SGHDT and CDR2 is YYEEEE in the germline V gene. CDR3 sequence: CASNKPGLALGENIQYF. The CDR3 DNA sequence: TGTGCCAGCAATAAGCCGGGACTAGCGTTAGGCGAAAACATTCAGTACTTC.

The J gene is TRBJ1-1, the V gene TRBV6-2 or TRBV6-3; 12 nucleotides match TRBD1. Germline CDR1 is MNHEY and CDR2 is SVGEGT. V dropped 0 bases and J dropped 10; count of bases not matched to a gene: 9. This CDR3 contains 16 residues. DNA of the CDR3: TGTGCCAGCAGTTACTCGGGGACAGGGGGCGTCGTGGGAGCTTTCTTT. It yields the protein CASSYSGTGGVVGAFF.

This clonotype was picked up a small number of times. The chain has TRBV29-1 and TRBJ1-5; D ambiguous. The CDR3 contains 12 residues. The germline V and J ends were trimmed by 0 bases and 9 bases, with 9 bases remaining between them. The germline V gene encodes CDR1 SQVTM and CDR2 ANQGSEA. CDR3 DNA sequence: TGCAGCGTTGAAGACGGCCGGGGGCCCCAGCATTTT. This translates into CSVEDGRGPQHF.

This clonotype was detected a few times. The CDR3 is CASSLSGDNEKLFF. Written as DNA, the CDR3 is TGTGCCAGCTCACTCTCCGGGGATAATGAAAAACTGTTTTTT. V gene TRBV18 combines with J gene TRBJ1-4; unclear D gene. CDR1 and CDR2 from the germline V gene are KGHSH and LQKENI. The CDR3 has 14 residues. Trimming removed 4 bases from V and 4 bases from J, with 10 bases in between.